This T cell receptor (beta chain) comes out of a study of shared clonotypes between healthy human individuals. CDR1 and CDR2 (germline): WNHNN, SYGVQD (reference sequence). V lost 8 bases, J lost 2 bases, and 13 bases lay in between. This CDR3 is built from 14 residues. Here immunoSEQ multiplex PCR was the method, and the copy in TCRdb shows in-frame clones only, minus some. The sample shows about 1.5 million clones, under 99% of them seen only once. Sequenced: naive CD4+ T cells sorted from blood. Subset reported: CD45RA+ positively selected. The rearrangement joins TRBV10-1 to TRBJ1-3; possibly TRBD1 for D (5 bases). The TCR sequence derives from a man aged 25 to 40 in good health. CDR3: CASSPGGTGNTIYF. The CDR3 DNA reads as TGCGCCAGCTCCCCCGGGGGAACTGGAAACACCATATATTTT.